A selection of T cell receptor beta chains follows, all from one sample in a study of Ad26.COV2.S vaccination and SARS-CoV-2 variants. Generated by immunoSEQ multiplex PCR, the TCRdb table keeps only in-frame clones and is missing some. In the table there are hundreds of thousands of clones, roughly 90% of which are singletons. The source material was peripheral blood, sampled in a trial of Ad26.COV2.S vaccine versus placebo. The origin of the receptors is a person aged 18-60 years who received the Ad26.COV2.S COVID-19 vaccine or a placebo. CDR3s include the opening cysteine and the closing phenylalanine or tryptophan. A D gene is named only where the DNA matches it firmly. Clone size is shown for a subset of rows, as once, few, many or a class of expanded clone.

d_call j_call clone_size v_call cdr3_aa cdr3_nt
- TRBJ1-1 - TRBV5-4 CASSLYGGSNTEAFF TGTGCCAGCAGCTTGTATGGGGGCAGCAACACTGAAGCTTTCTTT
- TRBJ2-6 - TRBV23-1 CASSQYEGEGANVLTF TGCGCCAGCAGTCAGTATGAAGGAGAAGGGGCCAACGTCCTGACTTTC
TRBD2 TRBJ2-2 - TRBV25-1 CASSVTSGGLRELFF TGTGCCAGCAGTGTTACTAGCGGGGGCTTGAGGGAGCTGTTTTTT
- TRBJ2-7 - TRBV7-6 CASSLTTDYEQYF TGTGCCAGCAGCTTAACGACTGACTACGAGCAGTACTTC
- TRBJ2-5 - TRBV18 CASSAGEQETQYF TGTGCCAGCTCAGCAGGGGAACAAGAGACCCAGTACTTC
- TRBJ2-2 - TRBV28 CASNLDRPTGELFF TGTGCCAGCAATTTAGACAGGCCGACCGGGGAGCTGTTTTTT
- TRBJ2-3 - TRBV7-2 CASSPRGSTDTQYF TGTGCCAGCAGCCCGAGGGGGAGCACAGATACGCAGTATTTT
TRBD2 TRBJ2-1 - TRBV9 CASRSGTSGYNEQFF TGTGCCAGCAGGTCCGGGACTAGCGGCTACAATGAGCAGTTCTTC
- TRBJ2-1 - TRBV7-2 CASSLSRSYNEQFF TGTGCCAGCAGCTTATCTAGATCCTACAATGAGCAGTTCTTC
- TRBJ1-1 - TRBV6-1 CASSESGVGVTEAFF TGTGCCAGCAGTGAATCGGGGGTCGGGGTCACTGAAGCTTTCTTT
- TRBJ2-7 - TRBV6-2/TRBV6-3 CASSYETQGGEQYF TGTGCCAGCAGTTACGAGACCCAAGGCGGTGAGCAGTACTTC
- TRBJ1-5 - TRBV15 CATSRGGGYQPQHF TGTGCCACCAGCAGAGGGGGCGGTTATCAGCCCCAGCATTTT
- TRBJ2-2 - TRBV11-3 CASSLDPSGAGELFF TGTGCCAGCAGCTTAGATCCTTCAGGGGCCGGGGAGCTGTTTTTT
TRBD1 TRBJ2-1 - TRBV5-6 CASSFGTGGIGLAFGEQFF TGTGCCAGCAGCTTTGGGACAGGGGGCATCGGACTAGCGTTTGGTGAGCAGTTCTTC
- TRBJ1-6 few TRBV10-1 CASSPDTVSPLHF TGCGCCAGCAGTCCTGACACGGTGTCACCCCTCCACTTT
- TRBJ1-1 - TRBV10-1 CASRETVNTEAFF TGCGCCAGCAGGGAAACAGTGAACACTGAAGCTTTCTTT
TRBD1 TRBJ2-7 - TRBV18 CASSRTGVGDEQYF TGTGCCAGCTCCCGGACAGGGGTAGGTGACGAGCAGTACTTC
- TRBJ1-5 - TRBV6-5 CASSYSGYQPQHF TGTGCCAGCAGTTACTCGGGTTATCAGCCCCAGCATTTT
- TRBJ2-1 - TRBV11-3 CASSFGSSYNEQFF TGTGCCAGCAGCTTTGGGAGCTCCTACAATGAGCAGTTCTTC
TRBD1 TRBJ1-6 - TRBV19 CASSSQGAKGSPLHF TGTGCCAGTAGCTCACAGGGGGCGAAGGGTTCACCCCTCCACTTT
TRBD2 TRBJ2-3 - TRBV18 CASSSGLAGTDTQYF TGTGCCAGCTCATCCGGACTAGCAGGCACAGATACGCAGTATTTT